Detailed here is one T cell receptor (beta chain). Its antigen is unknown. This sample also contains other DNA sequences that code for the same CDR3. CDR1 is SEHNR and CDR2 is FQNEAQ in the germline V gene (reference sequence). The CDR3 loop spans 15 amino acids. Trimming took off 3 bases at V and 0 bases at J, with 9 bases between the two ends. The entry originates in a study of shared clonotypes between healthy human individuals. Points from the study as a whole: Lower generation probabilities were found for non-shared clonotypes than for those shared by all four donors. Blood alone was sampled, and tissue repertoires likely differ.

Samples underwent the assay at deep level. Using 200 ng DNA, about 30,000 T cell genomes, the sorted-subset replicate PCRs were run. The protocol was immunoSEQ multiplex PCR, while the TCRdb copy is restricted to in-frame clones and leaves out a portion. Among about 2,100,000 clones listed, 93% were seen once. CD45RO-negative cells were positively selected for CCR7, leaving out terminally differentiated effector memory CD45RA+ cells. Sequencing was carried out using naive CD8+ T cells from PBMCs. The J gene is TRBJ2-1, the V gene TRBV7-9; tentatively, D is TRBD2 (6 bases). The sequence was collected from a man aged 18 to 30 in good health. Some clones in this sample may be carry-over from other donors' samples. The CDR3 region is CASSFPGSSYNEQFF. DNA for the CDR3: TGTGCCAGCAGCTTCCCCGGGAGCTCCTACAATGAGCAGTTCTTC.